This T cell receptor beta chain was recovered during a study of blood T cell repertoires in COVID-19. Sequencing used immunoSEQ multiplex PCR; TCRdb keeps in-frame clones, though not all of them. The sample contains some 360,000 clones, roughly 90% of which appear only once. The CDR3 sequence is 22 residues long. V was pared by 2 bases and J by 1 base, with 33 bases between. CDR1 is MDHEN and CDR2 is SYDVKM in the germline V gene. The chain recombines TRBV28 with TRBJ2-7; a possible D gene is TRBD1 (8 bases). The sequence was collected from a woman between 25 and 40 years old who had been exposed to COVID-19. The sequenced material came from PBMCs or T cells enriched from blood (not recorded which). As DNA, the CDR3 is TGTGCCAGCAGTTTAGTGGTTGTCGTAACAGGGGGTAGTAGAGCGGGGTCCTACGAGCAGTACTTC. As protein: CASSLVVVVTGGSRAGSYEQYF.